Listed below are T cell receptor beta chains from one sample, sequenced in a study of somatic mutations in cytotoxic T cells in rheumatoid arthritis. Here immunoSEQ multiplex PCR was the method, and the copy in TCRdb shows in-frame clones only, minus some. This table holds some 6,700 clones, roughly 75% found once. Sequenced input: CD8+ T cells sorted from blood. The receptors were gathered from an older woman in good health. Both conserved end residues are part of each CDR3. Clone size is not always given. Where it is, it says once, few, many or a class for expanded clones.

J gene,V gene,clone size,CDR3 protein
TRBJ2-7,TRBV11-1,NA,CASSPRDRDSYEQYF
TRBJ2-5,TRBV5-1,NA,CASSFGLAGVPSETQYF
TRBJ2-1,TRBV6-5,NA,CASSVVSGTGYEQFF
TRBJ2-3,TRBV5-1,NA,CASSFYGQSDTQYF
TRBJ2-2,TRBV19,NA,CASRLQGPGELFF
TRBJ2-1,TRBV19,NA,CASSWTSGGANEQFF
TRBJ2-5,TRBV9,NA,CASSVGGGSLARETQYF
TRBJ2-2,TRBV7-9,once,CASSLSGGELFF
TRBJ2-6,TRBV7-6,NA,CASSSGQGAAGANVLTF
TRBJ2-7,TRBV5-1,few,CASSPSGGAYEQYF
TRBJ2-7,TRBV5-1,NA,CASLDIIGGEQYF
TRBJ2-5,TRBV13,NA,CASSFRTGGETQYF
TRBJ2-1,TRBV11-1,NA,CASGGGYNEQFF
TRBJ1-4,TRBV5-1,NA,CASSPDFFRGRDEKLFF
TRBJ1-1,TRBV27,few,CASHSRGLDTEAFF
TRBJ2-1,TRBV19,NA,CASSTRAGGHMDEQFF
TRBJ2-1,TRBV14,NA,CASSLQGAFNEQFF
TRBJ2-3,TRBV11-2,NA,CASSLDPGADTQYF
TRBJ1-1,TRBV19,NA,CAIQLGTEAFF
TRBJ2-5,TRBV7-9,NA,CASSLSRTGKETQYF
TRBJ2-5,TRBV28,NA,CASRPGGVYYNEQYF
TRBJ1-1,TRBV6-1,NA,CASSPGTGGKAFF
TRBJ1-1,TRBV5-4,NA,CASSWGVGGGAEAFF
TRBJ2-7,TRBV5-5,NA,CASSSTGTGYSYEQYF
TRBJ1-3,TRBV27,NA,CASSPTGPSSGNTIYF
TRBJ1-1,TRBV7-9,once,CASSPGGGYTEAFF
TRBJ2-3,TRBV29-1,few,CSVDGLAGGPLSTDTQYF
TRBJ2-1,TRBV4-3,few,CASSSGRLNNEQFF
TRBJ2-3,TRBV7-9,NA,CASSLTGSPDTQYF
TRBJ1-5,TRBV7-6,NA,CASSLESGDDNQPQHF
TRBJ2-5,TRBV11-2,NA,CASKKGLLAAQETQYF
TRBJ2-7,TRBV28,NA,CASSPLQATYEQYF
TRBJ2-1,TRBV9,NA,CASSGQGGLVGYEQFF
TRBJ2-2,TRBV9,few,CASSAPTGTSPGGVAGELFF
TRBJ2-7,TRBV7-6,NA,CASSSAGERGTYEQYF
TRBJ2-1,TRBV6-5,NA,CASSGGSPGHEQFF
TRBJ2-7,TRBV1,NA,CTSSPAGSSYEQYF
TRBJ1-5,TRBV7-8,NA,CASSLSGQEINQPQHF
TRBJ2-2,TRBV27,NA,CATLARGKTGELFF
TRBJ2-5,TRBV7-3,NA,CASSSAGGVGETQYF
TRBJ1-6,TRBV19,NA,CASSMWTGEPLHF
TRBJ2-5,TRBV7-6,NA,CASSPGGGGETQYF
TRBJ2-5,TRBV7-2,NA,CASTGSRRETQYF
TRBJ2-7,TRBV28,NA,CASSLLTSGSYEQYF
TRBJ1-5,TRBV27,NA,CASSLLGGPQHF
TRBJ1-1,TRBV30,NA,CAYGTSNTEAFF
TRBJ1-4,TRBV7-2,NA,CASSSRDSPNEKLFF
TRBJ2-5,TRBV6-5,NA,CASSYPQHWYQETQYF
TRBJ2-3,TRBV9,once,CASSPGTVTDTQYF
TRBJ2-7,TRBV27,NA,CASSPGTGSSYEQYF